The rows below give T cell receptor beta chains drawn from one sample of a study of cytomegalovirus exposure and HLA in healthy donors. Assay used: immunoSEQ multiplex PCR; TCRdb lists only in-frame clones, some missing. Of 130,000 to 150,000 clones detected, approximately 90% appear once; the ten largest clones hold 3.5% to 5.5%. The sequenced material came from PBMCs. Receptors originate from a man between 18 and 29 years old in good health and CMV-seropositive. CDR3s include the opening cysteine and the closing phenylalanine or tryptophan.

j_call v_call cdr3_aa
TRBJ1-2 TRBV5-4 CASSLEKGADGYTF
TRBJ2-3 TRBV5-1 CASSLTDPKADTQYF
TRBJ2-2 TRBV6-7 CASSGEVRSGGELFF
TRBJ2-1 TRBV4-1 CASSQVEGLAASRHNEQFF
TRBJ2-1 TRBV6-1 CASSASPTQLNNEQFF
TRBJ1-1 TRBV25-1 CASSGALGTVTFF
TRBJ1-3 TRBV7-7 CASSTGSGNTIYF
TRBJ2-1 TRBV1 CTSRPPTSSNEQFF
TRBJ1-6 TRBV28 CASSPGTVSPLHF
TRBJ1-1 TRBV2 CASSADRGVNTEAFF
TRBJ2-1 TRBV4-1 CASSPSNLAGNNEQFF
TRBJ2-7 TRBV6-5 CASSTTGTGSYEQYF
TRBJ2-1 TRBV18 CASSPPDNNEQFF
TRBJ2-3 TRBV18 CASSLRVEDTQYF
TRBJ1-5 TRBV9 CASSARGRGRNQPQHF
TRBJ2-1 TRBV4-1 CASSQDLSGRSNEQFF
TRBJ1-1 TRBV6-1 CASRGTGAEAFF
TRBJ2-7 TRBV7-2 CASSQAGFSSPFPF